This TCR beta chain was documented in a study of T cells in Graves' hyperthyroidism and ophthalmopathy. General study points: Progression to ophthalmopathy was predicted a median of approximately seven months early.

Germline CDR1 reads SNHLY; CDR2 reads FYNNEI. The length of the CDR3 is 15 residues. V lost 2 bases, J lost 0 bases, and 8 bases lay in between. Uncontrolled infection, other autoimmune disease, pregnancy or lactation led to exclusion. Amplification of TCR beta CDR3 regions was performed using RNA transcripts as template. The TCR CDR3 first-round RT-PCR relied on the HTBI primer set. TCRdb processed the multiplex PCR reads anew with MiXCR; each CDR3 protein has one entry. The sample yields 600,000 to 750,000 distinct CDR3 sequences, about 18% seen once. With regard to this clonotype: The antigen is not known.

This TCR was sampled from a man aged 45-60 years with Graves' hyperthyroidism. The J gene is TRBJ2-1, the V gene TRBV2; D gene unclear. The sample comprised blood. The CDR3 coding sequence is TGTGCCAGCAGTGAATCGAGGAGCTCCTACAATGAGCAGTTCTTC. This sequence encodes CASSESRSSYNEQFF. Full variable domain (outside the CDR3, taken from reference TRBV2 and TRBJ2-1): EPEVTQTPSHQVTQMGQEVILRCVPISNHLYFYWYRQILGQKVEFLVSFYNNEISEKSEIFDDQFSVERPDGSNFTLKIRSTKLEDSAMYFCASSESRSSYNEQFFGPGTRLTVL.